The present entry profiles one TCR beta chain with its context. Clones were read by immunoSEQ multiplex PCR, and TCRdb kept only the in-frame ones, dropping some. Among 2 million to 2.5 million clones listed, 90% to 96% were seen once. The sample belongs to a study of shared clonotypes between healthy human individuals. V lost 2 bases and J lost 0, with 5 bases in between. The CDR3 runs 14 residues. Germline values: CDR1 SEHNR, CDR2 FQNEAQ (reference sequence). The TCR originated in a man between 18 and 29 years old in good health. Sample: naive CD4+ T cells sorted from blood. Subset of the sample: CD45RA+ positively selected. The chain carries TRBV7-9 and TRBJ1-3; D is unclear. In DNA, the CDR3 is TGTGCCAGCAGCTTAACAGTCTCTGGAAACACCATATATTTT. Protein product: CASSLTVSGNTIYF.